This T cell receptor (beta chain) was sequenced for a study of breast tumors, draining lymph nodes, adjacent tissues. Breast cancer patients provided tissue from their axillary draining lymph nodes. TCRdb reanalysed the multiplex PCR reads using MiXCR and keeps one entry per CDR3 protein. The sample yields 120,000 or so distinct CDR3 sequences, just under 20% seen once. The V and J ends lost 5 bases and 4 bases, in that order; junction bases with no gene match: 4. The germline V gene has CDR1 LNHNV and CDR2 YYDKDF (reference sequence). This CDR3 spans 13 amino acids. The chain recombines TRBV15 with TRBJ2-5; 7 positions match TRBD2. Source material: axillary lymph node tissue. The source of this sequence is a female donor with breast cancer. Some clones in this sample may be carry-over from other donors' samples. The CDR3 DNA sequence: TGTGCCACCAGCGGGGGGGGGAGAGAGACCCAGTACTTC. It codes for CATSGGGRETQYF.